This is a list of T cell receptor beta chains from one sample in a study. TCRdb processed the RT-PCR reads anew with MiXCR; each CDR3 protein has one entry. The sample has about 680,000 distinct CDR3 sequences; approximately 15% are singletons. The sample comprised memory CD4+ T cells from blood. These receptors were obtained from a female donor in good health, serving as a healthy control. Each CDR3 is given with its conserved first and last residue. The D gene is left open where the match is weak. Not all rows give a size; the values are once, few, many and, for expanded clones, a class.

D gene: TRBD2; J gene: TRBJ2-2; CDR3 length: 16; clone size: .; V gene: TRBV10-3; CDR3 DNA: TGTGCCATCAGCCGGGGACTAGCGGGAGATACCGGGGAGCTGTTTTTT; CDR3 protein: CAISRGLAGDTGELFF
D gene: TRBD1; J gene: TRBJ1-2; CDR3 length: 14; clone size: many; V gene: TRBV12-3/TRBV12-4; CDR3 DNA: TGTGCCAGCAGTCCAACAGGGGGCGCAGGGGGCTACACCTTC; CDR3 protein: CASSPTGGAGGYTF
D gene: .; J gene: TRBJ2-3; CDR3 length: 15; clone size: .; V gene: TRBV5-6; CDR3 DNA: TGTGCCAGCAGCTTGGGGTCGGGGGCGGCAGATACGCAGTATTTT; CDR3 protein: CASSLGSGAADTQYF
D gene: .; J gene: TRBJ2-7; CDR3 length: 14; clone size: many; V gene: TRBV20-1; CDR3 DNA: TGCAGTGCTATTACTAGACTAGGGACCTACGAGCAGTACTTC; CDR3 protein: CSAITRLGTYEQYF
D gene: .; J gene: TRBJ1-5; CDR3 length: 11; clone size: .; V gene: TRBV30; CDR3 DNA: TGTGCCTGGAGTGTAGGGGGAGGCCAGCATTTT; CDR3 protein: CAWSVGGGQHF
D gene: TRBD2; J gene: TRBJ2-3; CDR3 length: 17; clone size: many; V gene: TRBV7-8; CDR3 DNA: TGTGCCAGCAGCGTACCTCCTAGCGGGAGGGTGGCAGATACGCAGTATTTT; CDR3 protein: CASSVPPSGRVADTQYF
D gene: .; J gene: TRBJ2-4; CDR3 length: 14; clone size: many; V gene: TRBV29-1; CDR3 DNA: TGCAGCGTTGAGGTCGGGGACGGGAGAAACATTCAGTACTTC; CDR3 protein: CSVEVGDGRNIQYF
D gene: TRBD2; J gene: TRBJ2-3; CDR3 length: 14; clone size: few; V gene: TRBV27; CDR3 DNA: TGTGCCAGCAGTTTTACCGGGACTAGCTATACGCAGTATTTT; CDR3 protein: CASSFTGTSYTQYF
D gene: TRBD1; J gene: TRBJ2-1; CDR3 length: 13; clone size: many; V gene: TRBV29-1; CDR3 DNA: TGCAGCGTTGATCGGAACAGGGGGAATGAGCAGTTCTTC; CDR3 protein: CSVDRNRGNEQFF
D gene: TRBD2; J gene: TRBJ2-2; CDR3 length: 15; clone size: few; V gene: TRBV6-6; CDR3 DNA: TGTGCCAGCAGTTACGCTAGCGGGAGCACCGGGGAGCTGTTTTTT; CDR3 protein: CASSYASGSTGELFF
D gene: TRBD2; J gene: TRBJ2-7; CDR3 length: 15; clone size: .; V gene: TRBV7-9; CDR3 DNA: TGTGCCAGCAGCTTAGCCGGACTAGCACTATACGAGCAGTACTTC; CDR3 protein: CASSLAGLALYEQYF
D gene: TRBD2; J gene: TRBJ2-2; CDR3 length: 14; clone size: once; V gene: TRBV5-6; CDR3 DNA: TGTGCCAGCAGCTTCCTTAGCGGGACCGGGGAGCTGTTTTTT; CDR3 protein: CASSFLSGTGELFF
D gene: TRBD1; J gene: TRBJ1-5; CDR3 length: 16; clone size: few; V gene: TRBV10-3; CDR3 DNA: TGTGCCATCAGTGAGCGGGGACAGATTAGCAATCAGCCCCAGCATTTT; CDR3 protein: CAISERGQISNQPQHF
D gene: .; J gene: TRBJ1-2; CDR3 length: 13; clone size: .; V gene: TRBV10-3; CDR3 DNA: TGTGCCATCAGTGCAGACAGCAACTATGGCTACACCTTC; CDR3 protein: CAISADSNYGYTF
D gene: .; J gene: TRBJ1-5; CDR3 length: 15; clone size: many; V gene: TRBV7-2; CDR3 DNA: TGTGCCAGCAGCTTATTTTCACAGGGAACTCAGCCCCAGCATTTT; CDR3 protein: CASSLFSQGTQPQHF
D gene: .; J gene: TRBJ2-1; CDR3 length: 13; clone size: .; V gene: TRBV5-4; CDR3 DNA: TGTGCCAGCAGCTTGGGGGATATGGATGAGCAGTTCTTC; CDR3 protein: CASSLGDMDEQFF
D gene: TRBD1; J gene: TRBJ1-2; CDR3 length: 13; clone size: few; V gene: TRBV20-1; CDR3 DNA: TGCAGTGCTACTAGGACAGGGGGCTATGGCTACACCTTC; CDR3 protein: CSATRTGGYGYTF
D gene: TRBD1; J gene: TRBJ1-6; CDR3 length: 18; clone size: .; V gene: TRBV10-1; CDR3 DNA: TGCGCCAGCAGTGAGTCGGGGACAGAGAGCTCCTATAATTCACCCCTCCACTTT; CDR3 protein: CASSESGTESSYNSPLHF
D gene: TRBD1; J gene: TRBJ2-5; CDR3 length: 15; clone size: few; V gene: TRBV12-3/TRBV12-4; CDR3 DNA: TGTGCCAGCAGCCCTGCTGACAGGGTCGAGGAGACCCAGTACTTC; CDR3 protein: CASSPADRVEETQYF
D gene: .; J gene: TRBJ1-1; CDR3 length: 14; clone size: few; V gene: TRBV28; CDR3 DNA: TGTGCCAGCAGTTATACAAGGGGGGATACTGAAGCTTTCTTT; CDR3 protein: CASSYTRGDTEAFF